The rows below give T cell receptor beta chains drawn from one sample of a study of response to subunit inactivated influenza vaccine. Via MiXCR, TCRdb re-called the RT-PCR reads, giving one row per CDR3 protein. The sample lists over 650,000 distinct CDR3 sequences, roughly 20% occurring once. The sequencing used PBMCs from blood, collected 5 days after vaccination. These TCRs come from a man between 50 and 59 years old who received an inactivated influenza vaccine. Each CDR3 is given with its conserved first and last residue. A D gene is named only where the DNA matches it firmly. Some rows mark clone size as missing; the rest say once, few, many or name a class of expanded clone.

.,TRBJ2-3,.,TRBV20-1,CSAREPSTDTQYF,TGCAGTGCTAGAGAGCCTAGCACAGATACGCAGTATTTT
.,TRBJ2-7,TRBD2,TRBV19,CASSTSGYSYEQYF,TGTGCCAGTAGTACTAGCGGGTACTCCTACGAGCAGTACTTC
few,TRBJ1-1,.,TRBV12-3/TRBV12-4,CASRSPGDGGAFF,TGTGCCAGCAGGTCCCCCGGGGACGGGGGAGCTTTCTTT
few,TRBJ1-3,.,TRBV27,CASSGQWNSGNTIYF,TGTGCCAGCAGTGGCCAGTGGAACTCTGGAAACACCATATATTTT
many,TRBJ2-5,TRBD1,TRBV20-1,CSARGLETQYF,TGCAGTGCCAGGGGGCTAGAGACCCAGTACTTC
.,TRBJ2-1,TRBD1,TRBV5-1,CASSKGTASSYNEQFF,TGCGCCAGCAGCAAAGGGACAGCGAGCTCCTACAATGAGCAGTTCTTC
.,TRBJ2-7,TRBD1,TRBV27,CASSRQGRGYEQYF,TGTGCCAGCAGTAGACAGGGTCGGGGCTACGAGCAGTACTTC
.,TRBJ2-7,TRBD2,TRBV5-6,CASSARTSRSGEQYF,TGTGCCAGCAGCGCGAGGACTAGCAGGTCCGGCGAGCAGTACTTC
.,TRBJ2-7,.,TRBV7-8,CASSLAVQGGYEQYF,TGTGCCAGCAGCTTAGCCGTTCAGGGTGGTTACGAGCAGTACTTC
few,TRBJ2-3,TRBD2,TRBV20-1,CSAGLAGGSDTQYF,TGCAGTGCGGGACTAGCGGGGGGCAGCGATACGCAGTATTTT
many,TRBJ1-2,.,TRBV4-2,CASSQDKESNYGYTF,TGTGCCAGCAGCCAAGATAAGGAGTCTAACTATGGCTACACCTTC
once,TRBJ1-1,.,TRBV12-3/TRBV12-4,CASTLAGTVNTEAFF,TGTGCCAGCACCCTAGCCGGGACGGTGAACACTGAAGCTTTCTTT
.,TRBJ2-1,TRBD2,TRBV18,CASSPPISEREEGEQFF,TGTGCCAGCTCACCACCGATTTCCGAGCGGGAGGAAGGGGAGCAGTTCTTC
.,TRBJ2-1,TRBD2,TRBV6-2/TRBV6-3,CASSYAGLAGGREQFF,TGTGCCAGCAGTTACGCCGGCCTAGCGGGGGGCCGGGAGCAGTTCTTC
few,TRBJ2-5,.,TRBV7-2,CASSSQGAQETQYF,TGTGCCAGCAGCTCGCAGGGAGCCCAAGAGACCCAGTACTTC
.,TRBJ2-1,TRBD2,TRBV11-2,CASSLGGTTLNEQFF,TGTGCCAGCAGCTTAGGGGGGACTACGCTTAATGAGCAGTTCTTC
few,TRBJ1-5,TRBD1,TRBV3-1,CASSQEGGANQPQHF,TGTGCCAGCAGCCAAGAAGGGGGCGCAAATCAGCCCCAGCATTTT
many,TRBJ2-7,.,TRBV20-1,CSAATSTYEQYF,TGCAGTGCAGCGACAAGTACCTACGAGCAGTACTTC
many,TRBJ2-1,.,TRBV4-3,CASSQDVWRNNEQFF,TGCGCCAGCAGCCAAGATGTATGGCGGAACAATGAGCAGTTCTTC
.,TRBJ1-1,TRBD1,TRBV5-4,CASSLSTGGRVTEAFF,TGTGCCAGCAGCTTATCGACAGGGGGCCGCGTCACTGAAGCTTTCTTT
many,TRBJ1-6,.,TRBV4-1,CASSQSDSPLHF,TGCGCCAGCAGCCAGAGCGATTCACCCCTCCACTTT
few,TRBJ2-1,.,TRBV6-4,CASSDPSRHVNEQFF,TGTGCCAGCAGTGACCCGAGTAGACATGTGAATGAGCAGTTCTTC
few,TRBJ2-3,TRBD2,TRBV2,CASSWTSGRADTQYF,TGTGCCAGCAGTTGGACTAGCGGGAGGGCAGATACGCAGTATTTT
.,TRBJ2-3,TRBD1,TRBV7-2,CASSSWTGDYDTQYF,TGTGCCAGCAGCTCCTGGACAGGGGATTACGATACGCAGTATTTT
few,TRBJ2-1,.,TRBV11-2,CASTPVTGNEQFF,TGTGCCAGCACCCCGGTGACGGGGAATGAGCAGTTCTTC
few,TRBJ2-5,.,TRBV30,CAWSGTKQETQYF,TGTGCCTGGAGCGGGACAAAACAAGAGACCCAGTACTTC
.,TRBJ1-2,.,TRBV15,CATSTEGGARYGYTF,TGTGCCACCAGCACCGAAGGAGGGGCTCGCTATGGCTACACCTTC
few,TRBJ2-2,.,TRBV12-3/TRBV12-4,CASRPAATGELFF,TGTGCCAGCAGACCCGCCGCCACCGGGGAGCTGTTTTTT
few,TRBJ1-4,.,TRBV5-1,CASSTGGVNEKLFF,TGCGCCAGCTCGACGGGGGGGGTTAATGAAAAACTGTTTTTT
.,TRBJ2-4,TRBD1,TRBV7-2,CASSPQGNIQYF,TGTGCCAGCAGCCCACAGGGGAACATTCAGTACTTC
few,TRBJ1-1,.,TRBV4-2,CASSQGDSPLAFF,TGTGCCAGCAGCCAAGGGGACTCTCCGTTAGCTTTCTTT
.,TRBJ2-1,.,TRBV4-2,CASSAAESSYNEQFF,TGTGCCAGCAGCGCAGCGGAGAGCTCCTACAATGAGCAGTTCTTC
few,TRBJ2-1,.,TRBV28,CASRKGGEQFF,TGTGCCAGCAGGAAAGGAGGGGAGCAGTTCTTC